This is a list of T cell receptor beta chains from one sample in a study of blood T cell repertoires in COVID-19. Method: immunoSEQ multiplex PCR; TCRdb's copy keeps in-frame clones and lacks some. This sample has some 150,000 clones, with around 84% found just once. Sequencing input: PBMCs or T cells enriched from blood (not recorded which). These receptors were collected from a woman in her fifties or sixties who had been exposed to COVID-19. The CDR3 runs from the conserved cysteine through the conserved F or W. The D gene is left open where the match is weak. The size of a clone is reported for some rows only, either as once, few or many, or as a class for expanded clones.

V,J,size,D,DNA,CDR3
TRBV5-1,TRBJ2-7,-,TRBD1,TGCGCCAGCAGCAAGGGACAGGACTACGAGCAGTACTTC,CASSKGQDYEQYF
TRBV9,TRBJ2-3,-,TRBD2,TGTGCCAGCAGCGTAGAATTACTAGCGCTCCCAGATACGCAGTATTTT,CASSVELLALPDTQYF
TRBV3-1/TRBV3-2,TRBJ2-2,-,-,TGTGCCAGCAGCCAAACCCCCCAGATCCCCGGGGAGCTGTTTTTT,CASSQTPQIPGELFF
TRBV23-1,TRBJ1-3,-,TRBD1,TGCGCCAGCAGTCAATCGGACAGGGCAAAAAACACCATATATTTT,CASSQSDRAKNTIYF
TRBV5-5,TRBJ1-5,-,TRBD1,TGTGCCAGCAGCGCCCCGGGACAGGGTTCTAGCAATCAGCCCCAGCATTTT,CASSAPGQGSSNQPQHF
TRBV3-1/TRBV3-2,TRBJ1-2,-,TRBD1,TGTGCCAGCAGCCAGGAATCCCCCTGGAAGACAGGGACCATCGGCTACACCTTC,CASSQESPWKTGTIGYTF
TRBV28,TRBJ1-5,-,TRBD1,TGTGCCAGCAGTTTTGGGCAGGGGGGTAGCAATCAGCCCCAGCATTTT,CASSFGQGGSNQPQHF
TRBV12-3/TRBV12-4,TRBJ2-2,-,-,TGTGCCAGCAGGCTACTAGGTACCGGGGAGCTGTTTTTT,CASRLLGTGELFF
TRBV11-2,TRBJ2-1,-,TRBD1,TGTGCCAGCAGCTCAGATTACCCTCAGGGGGCGCGGACCTACAATGAGCAGTTCTTC,CASSSDYPQGARTYNEQFF
TRBV10-2,TRBJ1-1,-,-,TGCGCCAGCATGGGCCAGCTCGAGAACACTGAAGCTTTCTTT,CASMGQLENTEAFF
TRBV7-8,TRBJ1-5,-,-,TGTGCCAGCAGCTTAGCTCACTCGGGAAGGCTACGTCAGCCCCAGCATTTT,CASSLAHSGRLRQPQHF
TRBV6-5,TRBJ1-3,-,TRBD1,TGTGCCAGCACCGAGACAGGGAGGCACACCATATATTTT,CASTETGRHTIYF
TRBV7-8,TRBJ2-1,-,TRBD1,TGTGCCAGCAGCACATCCGGGACAGGGGCTGAGCAGTTCTTC,CASSTSGTGAEQFF
TRBV15,TRBJ1-5,-,TRBD1,TGTGCCACCAGCAGCCCCGGACAGGGATGGAATCAGCCCCAGCATTTT,CATSSPGQGWNQPQHF
TRBV11-2,TRBJ1-1,-,-,TGTGCCAGCAGCTCTGCGGGCAGGCGCCGGGGGGTGAACACTGAAGCTTTCTTT,CASSSAGRRRGVNTEAFF
TRBV5-5,TRBJ2-7,-,-,TGTGCCAGCAGCTTGGATAGGGGAGGCGACGAGCAGTACTTC,CASSLDRGGDEQYF
TRBV3-1/TRBV3-2,TRBJ1-2,-,-,TGTGCCAGCAGCCCGACGGCGCAGGGAGGTTTAAGTGGCTACACCTTC,CASSPTAQGGLSGYTF
TRBV2,TRBJ1-2,-,-,TGTGCCAGCACGGGGGTGAGGGGCTACACCTTC,CASTGVRGYTF
TRBV6-5,TRBJ1-4,-,-,TGTGCCAGCAGTTATGGGTTGGAGCGTGGCAGTGAAAAACTGTTTTTT,CASSYGLERGSEKLFF
TRBV9,TRBJ2-7,-,-,TGTGCCAGCAGCGTAGATGCAGGGCCCTCCTACGAGCAGTACTTC,CASSVDAGPSYEQYF
TRBV7-9,TRBJ2-7,-,TRBD1,TGTGCCAGCAGCTCTTCCGGGACAGGGGGCAACGAGCAGTACTTC,CASSSSGTGGNEQYF
TRBV10-3,TRBJ2-3,-,TRBD1,TGTGCCATCAGTGGGACAGGAGCTAGCACAGATACGCAGTATTTT,CAISGTGASTDTQYF
TRBV24-1,TRBJ2-1,-,TRBD2,TGTGCCACCAGTGATCCAGGACTAGCGGGAGGGAATGAGCAGTTCTTC,CATSDPGLAGGNEQFF
TRBV4-2,TRBJ2-1,few,TRBD2,TGTGCCAGCAGCTCCCGGACTAGCGGGGGGGCATGGGGAGATGAGCAGTTCTTC,CASSSRTSGGAWGDEQFF
TRBV7-7,TRBJ2-1,-,TRBD2,TGTGCCAGCAGCCCGGCTAGCGGAACCTACAATGAGCAGTTCTTC,CASSPASGTYNEQFF
TRBV4-2,TRBJ2-1,-,TRBD2,TGTGCCAGCAGCCAAGTTGTCGGGGGAGGGAGGGAGCAGTTCTTC,CASSQVVGGGREQFF
TRBV30,TRBJ1-2,-,-,TGTGCCTGGAGCGGCCAGGGGAAGGGCTACACCTTC,CAWSGQGKGYTF
TRBV4-1,TRBJ2-7,-,-,TGCGCCAGCAGCCAGAGGGACACTGGGACCTACGAGCAGTACTTC,CASSQRDTGTYEQYF
TRBV2,TRBJ2-7,-,TRBD1,TGTGCCAGCAGAGGACAGGCCCTCTACGAGCAGTACTTC,CASRGQALYEQYF
TRBV6-4,TRBJ1-2,medium-sized,-,TGTGCCACCAGGATGGGCAGGGCATATGGCTACACCTTC,CATRMGRAYGYTF
TRBV6-5,TRBJ1-5,-,-,TGTGCCAGCAGGTCCGACAGGACGGGCAATCAGCCCCAGCATTTT,CASRSDRTGNQPQHF
TRBV5-6,TRBJ1-2,-,-,TGTGCCAGCAGCCCAAGACGGACAGATGGCTACACCTTC,CASSPRRTDGYTF
TRBV7-2,TRBJ2-7,once,-,TGTGCCAGCAGCCGTCGGCGGGGATCAGCAGCCGAGCAGTACTTC,CASSRRRGSAAEQYF
TRBV19,TRBJ1-4,-,-,TGTGCCAGTAGTACTCAACAGGCAACTAATGAAAAACTGTTTTTT,CASSTQQATNEKLFF
TRBV20-1,TRBJ1-4,-,-,TGCAGTGCTTCTATAATCGAAAAACTGTTTTTT,CSASIIEKLFF
TRBV6-5,TRBJ1-6,once,-,TGTGCCAGCAGTAGGGGGAAGAGGTCACCCCTCCACTTT,CASSRGKRSPLHF
TRBV2,TRBJ2-3,few,TRBD2,TGTGCCGGAGACAGCGGGAGGGCCATGAATACGCAGTATTTT,CAGDSGRAMNTQYF
TRBV5-6,TRBJ1-3,-,-,TGTGCCAGCGCGGGGCAGGGCTATGGAAACACCATATATTTT,CASAGQGYGNTIYF
TRBV5-6,TRBJ1-4,-,-,TGTGCCAGCAGCTTGGCAATGGGAGTGGCTAATGAAAAACTGTTTTTT,CASSLAMGVANEKLFF
TRBV9,TRBJ1-1,-,TRBD1,TGTGCCAGCAGCAATAGACAGGGGGCTGCTAAAGCTTTCTTT,CASSNRQGAAKAFF
TRBV15,TRBJ1-5,few,-,TGTGCCACCAGCAGAGAATCGAGGCAGGGAAGAGGCCGGAGCAATCAGCCCCAGCATTTT,CATSRESRQGRGRSNQPQHF
TRBV9,TRBJ2-3,-,-,TGTGCCAGCAGCGTAGCTAGTCGCACAGATACGCAGTATTTT,CASSVASRTDTQYF
TRBV19,TRBJ1-2,-,-,TGTGCCAGTAGTATCAGTCCAAACTATGGCTACACCTTC,CASSISPNYGYTF
TRBV7-6,TRBJ2-2,-,-,TGTGCCAGCAGCTACTACGGGAACACCGGGGAGCTGTTTTTT,CASSYYGNTGELFF
TRBV6-4,TRBJ2-2,-,-,TGTGCCAGCAGTGACTGGGGGGCCGGGGAGCTGTTTTTT,CASSDWGAGELFF
TRBV11-2,TRBJ2-1,-,TRBD2,TGTGCCAGCAGCTTGCGGCGGGAGTTAAATGAGCAGTTCTTC,CASSLRRELNEQFF
TRBV18,TRBJ1-2,once,TRBD1,TGTGCCAGCTCACTGGGGGACAGGCCCTACTATGGCTACACCTTC,CASSLGDRPYYGYTF
TRBV15,TRBJ2-1,-,TRBD1,TGTGCCACCAGCAGAGAGACAGGGGGATTTTGGCCACCGTTCTTC,CATSRETGGFWPPFF